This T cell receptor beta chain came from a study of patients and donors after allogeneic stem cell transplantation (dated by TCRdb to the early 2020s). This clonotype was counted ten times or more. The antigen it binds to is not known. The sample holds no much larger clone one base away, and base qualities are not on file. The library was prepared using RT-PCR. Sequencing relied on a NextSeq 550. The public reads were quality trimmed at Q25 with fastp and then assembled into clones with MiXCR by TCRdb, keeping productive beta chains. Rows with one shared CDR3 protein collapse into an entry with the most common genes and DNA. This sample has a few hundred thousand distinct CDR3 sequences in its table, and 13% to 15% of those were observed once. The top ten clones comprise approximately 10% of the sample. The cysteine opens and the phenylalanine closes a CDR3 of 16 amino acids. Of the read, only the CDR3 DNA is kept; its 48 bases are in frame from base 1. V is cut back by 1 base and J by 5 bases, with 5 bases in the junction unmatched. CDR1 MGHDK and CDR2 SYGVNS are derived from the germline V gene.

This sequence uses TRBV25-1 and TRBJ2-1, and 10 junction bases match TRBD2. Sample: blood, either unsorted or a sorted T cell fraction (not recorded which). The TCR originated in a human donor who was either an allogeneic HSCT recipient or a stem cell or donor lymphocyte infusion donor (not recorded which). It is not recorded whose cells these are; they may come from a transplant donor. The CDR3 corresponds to CASSEFSSGGNNEQFF. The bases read TGTGCCAGCAGTGAATTCTCTAGCGGGGGAAACAATGAGCAGTTCTTC.